This T cell receptor beta chain was sequenced for a study of T-cell reconstitution after alpha-beta-depleted transplantation in children. This clonotype was seen at least ten times. The antigen is unknown. Unique molecular identifiers were built into the TCRbeta library. TCRdb itself ran the PCR reads through MiXCR, one entry per CDR3 protein. Altogether around 250,000 distinct CDR3 sequences are present, around 8% being singletons, with the ten largest covering 5% to 7%. The CDR3 loop spans 13 amino acids. Trimming stripped 4 bases from V and 3 bases from J, with 11 bases between. Germline V lookup: CDR1 SGHRS, CDR2 YFSETQ. Study findings and constraints: T-cell counts and diversity at one year post-transplant came mainly from newly produced T cells. High day-60 TCRbeta diversity in some patients came from surviving recipient T cells and thymic progenitors. Reportedly, alpha-beta T cells present about two months post-transplant originated from several hundred expanded clones of graft origin.

Material: PBMCs, mostly from graft donor cells, obtained 180 days after TCRalphabeta/CD19-depleted stem cell transplant. The rearrangement links TRBV5-1 to TRBJ2-7, with D possibly called TRBD1 or TRBD2 (5 bases each). This TCR was sampled from a male patient between 10 and 17 years old who had a stem cell transplant for acute lymphoblastic leukemia, so the T cells may come from the graft donor. CDR3: CASSGDGRYEQYF. CDR3 nucleotides: TGCGCCAGCAGCGGGGACGGTCGCTACGAGCAGTACTTC.